Below are 2 T cell receptor beta chains sequenced from a single sample in a study of blood T cell repertoires in COVID-19. Clones were sequenced by immunoSEQ multiplex PCR, and TCRdb holds only the in-frame ones, with some missing. The sample lists about 200,000 clones, about 88% occurring once. Sequencing was carried out using peripheral blood. The receptors stem from a woman in her thirties or forties with acute or convalescent COVID-19.

In this sample, this clone turned up once. The chain has TRBV7-9 and TRBJ2-2; 10 bases fit TRBD1. The CDR3 runs to 19 residues. V shed 1 base, J shed 4 bases, and the junction held 12 bases outside the gene matches. Germline CDR1 is SEHNR and CDR2 is FQNEAQ (reference sequence). The CDR3 region is CASSLEPTWGTGVTGELFF. As DNA, the CDR3 is TGTGCCAGCAGCTTAGAGCCGACCTGGGGGACAGGGGTCACCGGGGAGCTGTTTTTT.

V usage is TRBV5-8 and J usage is TRBJ2-5, with TRBD2 matching over 7 bases. The CDR3 is 16 residues long. CDR1 and CDR2 from the germline V gene are SGHTS and YDEGEE. Trimming cost V 1 base and J 0 bases; bases outside gene matches: 6. The CDR3, as DNA: TGTGCCAGCAGCTTGTGGGAGGGAGGGTACCAAGAGACCCAGTACTTC. Encoded protein: CASSLWEGGYQETQYF.